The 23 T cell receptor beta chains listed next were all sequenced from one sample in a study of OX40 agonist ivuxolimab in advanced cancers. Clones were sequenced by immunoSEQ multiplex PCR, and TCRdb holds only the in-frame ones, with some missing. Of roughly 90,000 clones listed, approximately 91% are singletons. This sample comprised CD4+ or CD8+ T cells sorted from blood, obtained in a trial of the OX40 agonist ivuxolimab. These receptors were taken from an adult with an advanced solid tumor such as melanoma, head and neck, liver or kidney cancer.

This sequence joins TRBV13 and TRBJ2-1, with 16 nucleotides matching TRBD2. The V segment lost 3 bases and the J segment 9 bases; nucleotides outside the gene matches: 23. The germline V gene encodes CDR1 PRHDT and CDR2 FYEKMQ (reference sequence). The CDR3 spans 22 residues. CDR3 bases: TGTGCCAGCAGCTTTAGTTTAGTTATTTCCGGGACTAGCGGGAGGGTTAGGGGTGAGCAGTTCTTC. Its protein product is CASSFSLVISGTSGRVRGEQFF.

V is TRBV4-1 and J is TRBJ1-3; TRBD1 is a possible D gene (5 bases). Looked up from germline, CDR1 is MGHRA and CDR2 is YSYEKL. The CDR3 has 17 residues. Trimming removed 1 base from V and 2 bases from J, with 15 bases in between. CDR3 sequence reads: CASSQATNEGPGNTIYF. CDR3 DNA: TGCGCCAGCAGCCAAGCTACGAATGAGGGGCCTGGAAACACCATATATTTT.

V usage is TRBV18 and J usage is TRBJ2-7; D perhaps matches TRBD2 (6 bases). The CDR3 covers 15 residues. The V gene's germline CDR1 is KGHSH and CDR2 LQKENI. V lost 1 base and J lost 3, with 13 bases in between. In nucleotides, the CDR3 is TGTGCCAGCTCACCACGGCGGGGATCCCTCTACGAGCAGTACTTC. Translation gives CASSPRRGSLYEQYF.

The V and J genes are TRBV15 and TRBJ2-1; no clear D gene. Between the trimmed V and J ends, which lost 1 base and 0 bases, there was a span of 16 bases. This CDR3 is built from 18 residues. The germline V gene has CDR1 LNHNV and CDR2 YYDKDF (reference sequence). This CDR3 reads CATSRGAMKASSYNEQFF. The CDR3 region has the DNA TGTGCCACCAGCAGAGGGGCTATGAAAGCCAGCTCCTACAATGAGCAGTTCTTC.

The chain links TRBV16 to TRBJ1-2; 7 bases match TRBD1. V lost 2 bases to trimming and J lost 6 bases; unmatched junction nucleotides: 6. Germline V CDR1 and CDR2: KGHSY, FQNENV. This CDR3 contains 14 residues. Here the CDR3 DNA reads TGTGCCAGCAGCCAACAAGAGACAGGGAATGGCTACACCTTC. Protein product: CASSQQETGNGYTF. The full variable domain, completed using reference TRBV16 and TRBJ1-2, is GEEVAQTPKHLVRGEGQKAKLYCAPIKGHSYVFWYQQVLKNEFKFLISFQNENVFDETGMPKERFSAKCLPNSPCSLEIQATKLEDSAVYFCASSQQETGNGYTFGSGTRLTVV.

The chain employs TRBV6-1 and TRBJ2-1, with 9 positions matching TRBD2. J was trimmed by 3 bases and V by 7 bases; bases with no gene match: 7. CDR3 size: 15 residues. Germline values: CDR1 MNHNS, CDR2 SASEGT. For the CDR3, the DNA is TGTGCCAGCAATTCGGCTAGCGGGAACTACAATGAGCAGTTCTTC. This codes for CASNSASGNYNEQFF.

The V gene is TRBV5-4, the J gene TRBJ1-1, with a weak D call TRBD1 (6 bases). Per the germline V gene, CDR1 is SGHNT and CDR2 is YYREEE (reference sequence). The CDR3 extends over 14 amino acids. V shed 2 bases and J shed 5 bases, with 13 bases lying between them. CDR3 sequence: CASSFRGGGTEAFF. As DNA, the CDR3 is TGTGCCAGCAGCTTTCGAGGGGGAGGTACTGAAGCTTTCTTT.

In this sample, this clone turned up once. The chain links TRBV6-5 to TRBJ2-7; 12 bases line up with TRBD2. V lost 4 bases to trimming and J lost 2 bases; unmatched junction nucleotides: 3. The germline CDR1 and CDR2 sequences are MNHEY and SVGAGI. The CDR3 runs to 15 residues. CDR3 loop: CASSSLAGGAYEQYF. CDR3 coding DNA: TGTGCCAGCAGTTCCCTAGCGGGAGGGGCCTACGAGCAGTACTTC.

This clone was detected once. CDR3: CATSRSSGTGNQPQHF. The DNA of the CDR3 is TGTGCCACCAGCAGATCCTCCGGGACAGGCAATCAGCCCCAGCATTTT. The gene calls are TRBV15 and TRBJ1-5, with TRBD1 identical over 7 bases. The CDR3 is 16 residues long. V trimming: 2 bases; J trimming: 2 bases; junction bases outside the gene matches: 6. CDR1 and CDR2 (germline): LNHNV, YYDKDF (reference sequence).

The CDR3 nucleotides are TGCGCCAGCAGGGTGGGACAGGGGGAGACCCAGTACTTC. Its translation is CASRVGQGETQYF. The chain uses TRBV5-1 and TRBJ2-5; 10 bases are shared with TRBD1. The CDR3 runs 13 residues. Germline loops: CDR1 SGHRS, CDR2 YFSETQ. The ends lost 5 bases at V and 5 bases at J; junction bases unmatched: 3.

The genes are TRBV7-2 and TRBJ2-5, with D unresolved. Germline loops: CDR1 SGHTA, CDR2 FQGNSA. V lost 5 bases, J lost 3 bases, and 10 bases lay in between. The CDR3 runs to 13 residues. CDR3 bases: TGTGCCAGCAGCCCAGCTCGCAAAGAGACCCAGTACTTC. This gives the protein CASSPARKETQYF.

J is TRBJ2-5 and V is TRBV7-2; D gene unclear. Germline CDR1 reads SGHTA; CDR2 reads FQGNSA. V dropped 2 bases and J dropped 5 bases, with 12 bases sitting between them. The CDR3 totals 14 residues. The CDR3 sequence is CASSLFPGLETQYF. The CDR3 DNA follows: TGTGCCAGCAGCTTATTCCCCGGGTTGGAGACCCAGTACTTC.

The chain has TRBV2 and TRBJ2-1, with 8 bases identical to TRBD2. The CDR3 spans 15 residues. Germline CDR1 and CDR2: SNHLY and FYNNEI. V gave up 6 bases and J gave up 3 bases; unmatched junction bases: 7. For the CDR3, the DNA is TGTGCCAGCAGGGTTAGCGGGATTGTCTACAATGAGCAGTTCTTC. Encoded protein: CASRVSGIVYNEQFF.

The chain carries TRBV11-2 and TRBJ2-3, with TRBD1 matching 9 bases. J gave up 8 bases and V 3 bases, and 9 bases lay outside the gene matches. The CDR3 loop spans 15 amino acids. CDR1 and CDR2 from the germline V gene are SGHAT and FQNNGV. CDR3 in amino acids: CASSFRDRDQSTQYF. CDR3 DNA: TGTGCCAGCAGCTTCCGGGACAGGGACCAAAGTACGCAGTATTTT.

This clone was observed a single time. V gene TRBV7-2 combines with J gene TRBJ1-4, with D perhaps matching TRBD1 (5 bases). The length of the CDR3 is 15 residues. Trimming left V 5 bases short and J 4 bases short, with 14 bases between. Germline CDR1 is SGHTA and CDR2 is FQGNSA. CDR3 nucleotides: TGTGCCAGCAGCGCCTTGGGGCCCGGTAATGAAAAACTGTTTTTT. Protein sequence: CASSALGPGNEKLFF. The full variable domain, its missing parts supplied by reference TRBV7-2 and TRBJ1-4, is GAGVSQSPSNKVTEKGKDVELRCDPISGHTALYWYRQSLGQGLEFLIYFQGNSAPDKSGLPSDRFSAERTGGSVSTLTIQRTQQEDSAVYLCASSALGPGNEKLFFGSGTQLSVL.

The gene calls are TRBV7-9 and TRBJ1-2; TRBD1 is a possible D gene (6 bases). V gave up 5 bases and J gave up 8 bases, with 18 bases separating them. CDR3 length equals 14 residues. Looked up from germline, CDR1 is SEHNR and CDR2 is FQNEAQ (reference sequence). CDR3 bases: TGTGCCAGCAGCCCCGGGGGGCAGGGGAACGGCTACACCTTC. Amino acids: CASSPGGQGNGYTF. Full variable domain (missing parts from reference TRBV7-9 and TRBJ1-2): DTGVSQNPRHKITKRGQNVTFRCDPISEHNRLYWYRQTLGQGPEFLTYFQNEAQLEKSRLLSDRFSAERPKGSFSTLEIQRTEQGDSAMYLCASSPGGQGNGYTFGSGTRLTVV.

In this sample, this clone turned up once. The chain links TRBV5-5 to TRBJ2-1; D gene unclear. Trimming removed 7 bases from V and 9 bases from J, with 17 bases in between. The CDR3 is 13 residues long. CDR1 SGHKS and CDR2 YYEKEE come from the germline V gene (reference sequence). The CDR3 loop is CASGIGRLTEQFF. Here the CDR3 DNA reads TGTGCCAGCGGGATCGGAAGGCTGACTGAGCAGTTCTTC.

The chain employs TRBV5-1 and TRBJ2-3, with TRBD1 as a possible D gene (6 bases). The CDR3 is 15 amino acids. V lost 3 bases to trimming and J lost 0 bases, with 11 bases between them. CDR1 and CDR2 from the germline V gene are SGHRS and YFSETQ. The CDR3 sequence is CASSSWDKSTDTQYF. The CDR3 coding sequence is TGCGCCAGCAGCTCTTGGGACAAAAGCACAGATACGCAGTATTTT.

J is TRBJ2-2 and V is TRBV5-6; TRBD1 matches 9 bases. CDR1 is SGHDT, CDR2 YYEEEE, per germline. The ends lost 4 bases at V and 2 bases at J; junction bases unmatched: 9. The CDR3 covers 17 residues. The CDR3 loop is CASSVPPGQGNTGELFF. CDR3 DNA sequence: TGTGCCAGCAGCGTGCCCCCGGGACAGGGAAACACCGGGGAGCTGTTTTTT.

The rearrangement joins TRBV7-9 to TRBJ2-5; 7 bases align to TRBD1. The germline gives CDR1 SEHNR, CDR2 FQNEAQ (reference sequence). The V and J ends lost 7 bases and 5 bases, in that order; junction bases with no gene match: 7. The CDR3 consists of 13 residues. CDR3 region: CASNNRGGETQYF. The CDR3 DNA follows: TGTGCCAGCAACAACAGGGGTGGGGAGACCCAGTACTTC.

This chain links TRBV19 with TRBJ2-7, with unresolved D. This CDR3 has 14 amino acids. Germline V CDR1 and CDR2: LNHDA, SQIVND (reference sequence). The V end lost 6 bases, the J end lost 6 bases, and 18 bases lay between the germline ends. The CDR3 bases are TGTGCCAGTAGGTCTTCGCCCGGGTTCTCCGAGCAGTACTTC. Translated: CASRSSPGFSEQYF.

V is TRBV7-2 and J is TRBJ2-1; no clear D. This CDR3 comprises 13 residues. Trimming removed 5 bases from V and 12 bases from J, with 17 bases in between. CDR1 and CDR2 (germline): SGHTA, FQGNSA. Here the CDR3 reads CASSPGRAQGQFF. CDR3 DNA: TGTGCCAGCAGCCCCGGCCGGGCCCAAGGGCAGTTCTTC.

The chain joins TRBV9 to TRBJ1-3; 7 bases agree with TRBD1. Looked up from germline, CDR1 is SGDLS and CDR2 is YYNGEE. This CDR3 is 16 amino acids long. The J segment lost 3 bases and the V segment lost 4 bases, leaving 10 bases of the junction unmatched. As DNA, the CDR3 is TGTGCCAGCAGCCCTACGCCAGGGGGTAGTGGAAACACCATATATTTT. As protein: CASSPTPGGSGNTIYF.